These 9 T cell receptor beta chains were sequenced from one sample in a study of blood T cell repertoires in COVID-19. Method: immunoSEQ multiplex PCR; TCRdb's copy keeps in-frame clones and lacks some. The sample lists 200,000 to 250,000 clones, approximately 90% seen once, with over 0.75% in the top ten. Sequencing input: peripheral blood. The receptors derive from a man between 60 and 75 years old with COVID-19, enrolled during active disease.

This chain connects TRBV19 to TRBJ1-3; 8 positions match TRBD1. V dropped 4 bases and J dropped 2; count of bases not matched to a gene: 1. The CDR3 is 14 residues long. Germline CDR1 LNHDA, CDR2 SQIVND (reference sequence). The CDR3 loop reads CASSTDRAGNTIYF. CDR3 sequence (DNA): TGTGCCAGTAGTACGGACAGGGCTGGAAACACCATATATTTT.

This chain connects TRBV6-5 to TRBJ2-7; unclear D gene. This CDR3 has 11 residues. Germline V gives CDR1 MNHEY, CDR2 SVGAGI. V was trimmed by 6 bases and J by 5 bases, leaving 8 bases between them. The CDR3 coding sequence is TGTGCCAGCAGCAGTCTGGACGAGCAGTACTTC. Protein product: CASSSLDEQYF.

The chain combines TRBV27 with TRBJ2-7, with TRBD2 as a possible D gene (5 bases). Germline CDR1 reads MNHEY; CDR2 reads SMNVEV (reference sequence). The CDR3 spans 14 residues. The V end was cut by 6 bases, the J end by 6 bases, with 18 bases between. In DNA form, the CDR3 reads TGTGCCAGCAGCACCGGCGGGTCTCCAGTCGAGCAGTACTTC. Amino acids: CASSTGGSPVEQYF.

This clone has just a few counts. V and J are TRBV28 and TRBJ2-2, with 7 bases lining up with TRBD1. CDR3 size: 15 residues. Per germline, CDR1 MDHEN and CDR2 SYDVKM. V shed 6 bases and J 6 bases; nucleotides not matched to a gene: 10. CDR3 in amino acids: CASREQGRGAGELFF. CDR3 DNA sequence: TGTGCCAGCAGGGAACAGGGGCGAGGGGCCGGGGAGCTGTTTTTT.

This clone is a singleton in its sample. The chain joins TRBV28 to TRBJ2-1, with 9 bases identical to TRBD2. This CDR3 contains 14 residues. CDR1 MDHEN and CDR2 SYDVKM come from the germline V gene. The DNA for the CDR3 is TGTGCATTGGCCTCCCTAGCGGGATCCAGTGAGCAGTTCTTC. Its protein product is CALASLAGSSEQFF.

The V and J genes are TRBV6-5 and TRBJ1-4; D remains unclear. From germline, CDR1 is MNHEY and CDR2 SVGAGI. Trimming shortened V by 3 bases and J by 8 bases, and 13 bases separated the two germline ends. This CDR3 has 14 amino acids. This CDR3 reads CASSYTRSKEKLFF. The CDR3 DNA reads as TGTGCCAGCAGTTATACAAGATCGAAGGAAAAACTGTTTTTT.

The CDR3 DNA sequence: TGCGCCAGCAGCCGTACTGATTCGGGTTCACCCCTCCACTTT. Protein product: CASSRTDSGSPLHF. V and J are TRBV5-1 and TRBJ1-6; D is unclear. Trimming left V 4 bases short and J 9 bases short, with 14 bases between. The CDR3 contains 14 residues. The germline V gene encodes CDR1 SGHRS and CDR2 YFSETQ.

The CDR3 nucleotides are TGTGCCAGCTCACAGGGACAGGGTAACACTGAAGCTTTCTTT. This translates into CASSQGQGNTEAFF. The J gene is TRBJ1-1, the V gene TRBV18; TRBD1 matches at 9 bases. This CDR3 region has 14 residues. Germline loops: CDR1 KGHSH, CDR2 LQKENI. Trimming took 4 bases from V and 2 from J; bases not matched to a gene: 2.

The chain has TRBV4-1 and TRBJ2-7; 11 bases agree with TRBD2. V lost 2 bases and J lost 5; bases outside the gene matches: 5. Looked up from germline, CDR1 is MGHRA and CDR2 is YSYEKL. CDR3 length equals 15 residues. CDR3 protein: CASSQIAGGPNEQYF. The DNA for the CDR3 is TGCGCCAGCAGCCAAATAGCGGGGGGGCCTAACGAGCAGTACTTC.